These 32 T cell receptor beta chains came from one sample sequenced in a study of human versus mouse CDR3 diversity and MHC coevolution. The data were produced by immunoSEQ multiplex PCR, yet TCRdb's version contains in-frame clones alone and is incomplete. Here the sample spans about 60,000 clones, 90% to 95% being singletons. Sequencing was performed on naive CD4+ T cells from blood. The subset was: CD45RO-negative CD62L-positive naive CD4 T cells. The source is a person aged 55-75 years in good health.

J is TRBJ1-3 and V is TRBV2; D is uncertain. This CDR3 is 13 amino acids long. The germline gives CDR1 SNHLY, CDR2 FYNNEI. With 3 bases removed from V and 2 bases from J, the gap between germline ends came to 5 bases. CDR3 sequence: CASSDFAGNTIYF. CDR3 DNA sequence: TGTGCCAGCAGTGACTTTGCTGGAAACACCATATATTTT.

The rearrangement uses TRBV5-6 and TRBJ2-5, with 10 nucleotides matching TRBD2. The trim removed 1 base at V and 5 bases at J, leaving 11 bases unmatched. The CDR3 has 17 residues. Germline V gene lookup returns CDR1 SGHDT and CDR2 YYEEEE. Written as DNA, the CDR3 is TGTGCCAGCAGCTTGTCCCCCGGCACTAGCGGGATTGAGACCCAGTACTTC. Encoded protein: CASSLSPGTSGIETQYF.

The chain employs TRBV5-4 and TRBJ2-5, with D maybe TRBD1 (6 bases). Germline V lookup: CDR1 SGHNT, CDR2 YYREEE (reference sequence). V lost 2 bases, J lost 4 bases, and 9 bases lay in between. The CDR3 consists of 13 residues. The CDR3 DNA reads as TGTGCCAGCAGCTTACAGGGTCCAGAGACCCAGTACTTC. Translation gives CASSLQGPETQYF.

The chain carries TRBV19 and TRBJ1-5; D unclear. The CDR3 has 14 amino acids. V lost 2 bases, J lost 0 bases, and 5 bases lay in between. Per germline, CDR1 LNHDA and CDR2 SQIVND (reference sequence). The CDR3 is CASSITHSNQPQHF. The CDR3 nucleotides read TGTGCCAGTAGTATAACACATAGCAATCAGCCCCAGCATTTT.

The rearrangement joins TRBV25-1 to TRBJ1-4; the D gene is possibly TRBD1 (5 bases). The CDR3 has 16 residues. V was pared by 4 bases and J by 3 bases, with 15 bases between. Germline CDR1 MGHDK, CDR2 SYGVNS. The CDR3 DNA sequence: TGTGCCAGCAGTGGCCAACGGGGGGGTTCTAATGAAAAACTGTTTTTT. This sequence encodes CASSGQRGGSNEKLFF. Full variable domain (outside the CDR3, taken from reference TRBV25-1 and TRBJ1-4): EADIYQTPRYLVIGTGKKITLECSQTMGHDKMYWYQQDPGMELHLIHYSYGVNSTEKGDLSSESTVSRIRTEHFPLTLESARPSHTSQYLCASSGQRGGSNEKLFFGSGTQLSVL.

This clone occurred a few times. The V call is TRBV2, the J call TRBJ1-3; no firm D call. The CDR3 totals 14 residues. Germline loops: CDR1 SNHLY, CDR2 FYNNEI. Trimming shortened V by 4 bases and J by 1 base, and 8 bases separated the two germline ends. CDR3 in DNA: TGTGCCAGCAGTGGACTGAGGTCTGGAAACACCATATATTTT. Translation gives CASSGLRSGNTIYF.

A single count supports this clone. V gene TRBV19 combines with J gene TRBJ2-1; 13 positions match TRBD2. CDR1 is LNHDA and CDR2 is SQIVND in the germline V gene (reference sequence). With V trimmed by 1 base and J by 3 bases, 0 bases remained unmatched. This CDR3 has 16 residues. The CDR3 spells CASSIGTSGGYNEQFF. CDR3 sequence (DNA): TGTGCCAGTAGTATAGGGACTAGCGGGGGCTACAATGAGCAGTTCTTC.

The chain is built from TRBV2 and TRBJ2-5; D is uncertain. Germline lookup yields CDR1 SNHLY and CDR2 FYNNEI. CDR3 length equals 14 residues. Trimming left V 0 bases short and J 0 bases short, with 5 bases between. The CDR3 nucleotides read TGTGCCAGCAGTGAAGCACGGGACCAAGAGACCCAGTACTTC. Encoded protein: CASSEARDQETQYF. The variable domain in full, with the rest retrieved from reference TRBV2 and TRBJ2-5, is EPEVTQTPSHQVTQMGQEVILRCVPISNHLYFYWYRQILGQKVEFLVSFYNNEISEKSEIFDDQFSVERPDGSNFTLKIRSTKLEDSAMYFCASSEARDQETQYFGPGTRLLVL.

The chain combines TRBV10-3 with TRBJ2-1; 7 bases align to TRBD2. This CDR3 contains 15 residues. V lost 2 bases, J lost 7 bases, and 8 bases stayed unmatched. Germline CDR1 ENHRY, CDR2 SYGVKD. The CDR3 DNA is TGTGCCATCAGTGAGAGGCGGGAGTTGGGGAATGAGCAGTTCTTC. Protein sequence: CAISERRELGNEQFF.

This chain joins TRBV19 and TRBJ2-6; D gene unclear. The CDR3 runs to 16 residues. V lost 3 bases to trimming and J lost 0 bases, with 9 bases between them. Per the germline V gene, CDR1 is LNHDA and CDR2 is SQIVND (reference sequence). The CDR3 region has the DNA TGTGCCAGTAGTATGGGTCAGGCCTCTGGGGCCAACGTCCTGACTTTC. This codes for CASSMGQASGANVLTF.

This clone has a single count. This chain uses TRBV5-1 with TRBJ2-3; no clear D gene. Germline-derived CDR1 and CDR2 are SGHRS and YFSETQ. The V end lost 4 bases, the J end lost 0 bases, and 15 bases lay between the germline ends. This CDR3 region has 16 residues. The CDR3: CASSPASIESTDTQYF. In nucleotides, the CDR3 is TGCGCCAGCAGCCCTGCATCTATCGAGAGCACAGATACGCAGTATTTT.

The rearrangement joins TRBV19 to TRBJ2-7; 11 bases align to TRBD2. Looked up from germline, CDR1 is LNHDA and CDR2 is SQIVND (reference sequence). This CDR3 has 16 residues. Losses at the gene ends were 7 bases for V and 5 bases for J; bases not matched to a gene: 13. The CDR3 reads CASNSGALAGGNEQYF. The CDR3 DNA follows: TGTGCCAGTAACTCCGGGGCCCTAGCGGGAGGAAACGAGCAGTACTTC.

The V call is TRBV30, the J call TRBJ2-2, with D maybe TRBD1 (6 bases). V was cut by 3 bases and J by 5 bases, with 16 bases left in between. This CDR3 is built from 15 residues. CDR1 is GTSNPN, CDR2 SVGIG, per germline (reference sequence). CDR3: CAWSEKDRYTGELFF. CDR3 coding DNA: TGTGCCTGGAGCGAAAAAGACAGGTATACCGGGGAGCTGTTTTTT.

This sequence joins TRBV2 and TRBJ2-7; 9 bases agree with TRBD2. The CDR3 runs 19 residues. J lost 0 bases, V lost 6 bases, and 18 bases had no gene match. Germline CDR1 SNHLY, CDR2 FYNNEI. The CDR3 region has the DNA TGTGCCAGCAGCCCAAGGGGCGTAATGGGTAGCGGGGGCTCCTACGAGCAGTACTTC. This sequence encodes CASSPRGVMGSGGSYEQYF. The entire variable domain, with the rest obtained from reference TRBV2 and TRBJ2-7, is as follows: EPEVTQTPSHQVTQMGQEVILRCVPISNHLYFYWYRQILGQKVEFLVSFYNNEISEKSEIFDDQFSVERPDGSNFTLKIRSTKLEDSAMYFCASSPRGVMGSGGSYEQYFGPGTRLTVT.

The chain is built from TRBV19 and TRBJ1-5; 11 bases align to TRBD1. With 5 bases clipped from V and 4 bases from J, the junction kept 4 bases outside the gene matches. The length of the CDR3 is 15 residues. Germline V CDR1 and CDR2: LNHDA, SQIVND (reference sequence). Here the CDR3 DNA reads TGTGCCAGTAGTGGGACAGGGGGATTTAATCAGCCCCAGCATTTT. It yields the protein CASSGTGGFNQPQHF.

The chain links TRBV11-1 to TRBJ2-5; 10 bases match TRBD2. This CDR3 contains 13 residues. Losses at the gene ends were 3 bases for V and 5 bases for J; bases not matched to a gene: 0. Germline CDR1 is SGHAT and CDR2 is FQDESV (reference sequence). The CDR3 loop reads CASSFSGRETQYF. The CDR3 bases are TGTGCCAGCAGCTTTAGCGGGAGGGAGACCCAGTACTTC. Supplemented by reference TRBV11-1 and TRBJ2-5, the full variable domain reads EAEVAQSPRYKITEKSQAVAFWCDPISGHATLYWYRQILGQGPELLVQFQDESVVDDSQLPKDRFSAERLKGVDSTLKIQPAELGDSAMYLCASSFSGRETQYFGPGTRLLVL.

This chain uses TRBV7-2 with TRBJ2-1, with 15 bases aligning to TRBD2. CDR1 and CDR2 (germline): SGHTA, FQGNSA. CDR3 length: 18 residues. V lost 5 bases, J lost 4 bases, and 9 bases stayed unmatched. The CDR3 DNA reads as TGTGCCAGCAGCGCGTTAAGGACTAGCGGGAGGGCTTACAATGAGCAGTTCTTC. Residues: CASSALRTSGRAYNEQFF. The full variable domain, its missing parts supplied by reference TRBV7-2 and TRBJ2-1, is GAGVSQSPSNKVTEKGKDVELRCDPISGHTALYWYRQSLGQGLEFLIYFQGNSAPDKSGLPSDRFSAERTGGSVSTLTIQRTQQEDSAVYLCASSALRTSGRAYNEQFFGPGTRLTVL.

The chain couples TRBV7-8 to TRBJ2-5; TRBD2 matches 9 bases. Germline V CDR1 and CDR2: SGHVS, FQNEAQ. The length of the CDR3 is 17 residues. The V gene end was trimmed by 5 bases and the J gene end by 3 bases; junction bases not matched to a gene: 13. CDR3 loop: CASSLRGGRLAEETQYF. CDR3 bases: TGTGCCAGCAGCCTGAGGGGGGGTCGACTAGCGGAAGAGACCCAGTACTTC.

The chain combines TRBV23-1 with TRBJ2-1; 11 nucleotides line up with TRBD2. TRBV23-1 is an open reading frame whose function is uncertain. Trimming cost V 3 bases and J 5 bases; bases outside gene matches: 9. This CDR3 is built from 17 residues. The CDR3 here is CASSHDPGLAEDNEQFF. The CDR3 coding sequence is TGCGCCAGCAGTCACGACCCGGGACTAGCGGAGGACAATGAGCAGTTCTTC.

The chain is built from TRBV18 and TRBJ2-7; 7 positions agree with TRBD1. This CDR3 has 14 amino acids. Germline CDR1 KGHSH, CDR2 LQKENI. V lost 5 bases, J lost 1 base, and 5 bases stayed unmatched. CDR3 in amino acids: CASSSTDRSYEQYF. The DNA for the CDR3 is TGTGCCAGCTCATCAACGGACAGGTCCTACGAGCAGTACTTC. Based on the CDR3 plus reference TRBV18 and TRBJ2-7, the full variable domain is NAGVMQNPRHLVRRRGQEARLRCSPMKGHSHVYWYRQLPEEGLKFMVYLQKENIIDESGMPKERFSAEFPKEGPSILRIQQVVRGDSAAYFCASSSTDRSYEQYFGPGTRLTVT.

The CDR3 DNA is TGTGCCAGCAGCCCCCTAGCCGGGCCCCTCAACACCGGGGAGCTGTTTTTT. Translation gives CASSPLAGPLNTGELFF. This rearrangement joins TRBV7-6 to TRBJ2-2; TRBD2 is a possible D gene (5 bases). Germline CDR1 SGHVS, CDR2 FNYEAQ. V was cut by 5 bases and J by 2 bases, with 18 bases left in between. This CDR3 spans 17 amino acids.

V gene TRBV6-1 combines with J gene TRBJ2-5; TRBD2 is a possible D gene (5 bases). Trimming removed 0 bases at V and 2 bases at J, with 10 bases between. Looked up from germline, CDR1 is MNHNS and CDR2 is SASEGT. The CDR3 extends over 15 amino acids. In DNA form, the CDR3 reads TGTGCCAGCAGTGAAGCGCTCGGGAATCAAGAGACCCAGTACTTC. This gives the protein CASSEALGNQETQYF.

The chain couples TRBV19 to TRBJ1-5, with 10 bases fitting TRBD1. V shed 6 bases and J 6 bases; nucleotides not matched to a gene: 5. The CDR3 consists of 14 residues. Germline values: CDR1 LNHDA, CDR2 SQIVND (reference sequence). CDR3 coding DNA: TGTGCCAGTAGCGGACAGGGGGGGATTCAGCCCCAGCATTTT. Its translation: CASSGQGGIQPQHF.

The chain is built from TRBV15 and TRBJ2-7, with TRBD2 matching over 9 bases. Germline loops: CDR1 LNHNV, CDR2 YYDKDF (reference sequence). CDR3 length: 15 residues. The ends lost 3 bases at V and 2 bases at J; junction bases unmatched: 5. The CDR3 DNA reads TGTGCCACCAGCAGGAGCCTAGCGGGGACCTACGAGCAGTACTTC. Protein product: CATSRSLAGTYEQYF.

V and J are TRBV19 and TRBJ2-5; D is unresolved. The CDR3 is 15 amino acids. The germline V gene encodes CDR1 LNHDA and CDR2 SQIVND (reference sequence). Trimming took 2 bases from V and 5 from J, leaving 15 bases between them. The CDR3 loop reads CASSITLTRMETQYF. The CDR3 DNA is TGTGCCAGTAGTATAACGCTTACGCGGATGGAGACCCAGTACTTC.

The chain links TRBV5-1 to TRBJ1-3; 9 bases agree with TRBD1. This CDR3 is built from 16 residues. Germline V lookup: CDR1 SGHRS, CDR2 YFSETQ. Trimming at V came to 4 bases and at J to 2 bases, leaving 7 bases not matched to a gene. CDR3 DNA sequence: TGCGCCAGCAGCCCCGGGACAGGGATCACTGGAAACACCATATATTTT. Its protein product is CASSPGTGITGNTIYF.

J is TRBJ2-5 and V is TRBV5-1; TRBD2 aligns across 16 bases. The DNA matches TRBJ2-7 better at its end, which makes the J call doubtful. The CDR3 is 18 amino acids. CDR1 SGHRS and CDR2 YFSETQ come from the germline V gene. The CDR3 coding sequence is TGCGCCAGTGGAAGGGATCCGGGACTAGCGGGAGGGCCGGTCGAGCAGTACTTC. It yields the protein CASGRDPGLAGGPVEQYF.

The CDR3 protein is CASSRTSGGYEQYF. The CDR3 bases are TGCGCCAGCAGCCGGACTAGCGGGGGCTACGAGCAGTACTTC. V is TRBV5-1 and J is TRBJ2-5, with 13 bases lining up with TRBD2. The J call may be wrong; the DNA end is better matched by TRBJ2-7. This CDR3 spans 14 amino acids. Looked up from germline, CDR1 is SGHRS and CDR2 is YFSETQ.

The chain combines TRBV10-1 with TRBJ2-7; 9 positions match TRBD1. The CDR3 is 16 residues long. V shed 0 bases, J shed 5 bases, and the junction held 8 bases outside the gene matches. Germline V lookup: CDR1 WNHNN, CDR2 SYGVQD (reference sequence). The CDR3 here is CASSESGTGLFHEQYF. The CDR3 nucleotides read TGCGCCAGCAGTGAGTCCGGGACAGGGCTCTTCCACGAGCAGTACTTC.

The V and J genes are TRBV5-1 and TRBJ2-5; TRBD1 agrees at 10 bases. The V gene end was trimmed by 4 bases and the J gene end by 4 bases; junction bases not matched to a gene: 4. The CDR3 has 14 amino acids. Germline V gene sequence: CDR1 SGHRS, CDR2 YFSETQ. CDR3 amino acids: CASSAGQGGETQYF. DNA for the CDR3: TGCGCCAGCAGCGCCGGACAGGGGGGAGAGACCCAGTACTTC.

The chain recombines TRBV5-1 with TRBJ1-1, with 10 positions matching TRBD1. With 5 bases clipped from V and 0 bases from J, the junction kept 4 bases outside the gene matches. The CDR3 spans 15 residues. Germline V gene data show CDR1 as SGHRS and CDR2 as YFSETQ. CDR3 sequence: CASRGQGSMNTEAFF. DNA of the CDR3: TGCGCCAGCAGGGGACAGGGGAGTATGAACACTGAAGCTTTCTTT.

The chain joins TRBV2 to TRBJ1-6; 9 bases match TRBD1. V lost 4 bases to trimming and J lost 10 bases; unmatched junction nucleotides: 14. The CDR3 covers 17 residues. The germline V gene has CDR1 SNHLY and CDR2 FYNNEI. The CDR3 nucleotides read TGTGCCAGCAGTGTACTCCCGGGACAGGGCTTCGGGTCACCCCTCCACTTT. Protein product: CASSVLPGQGFGSPLHF.